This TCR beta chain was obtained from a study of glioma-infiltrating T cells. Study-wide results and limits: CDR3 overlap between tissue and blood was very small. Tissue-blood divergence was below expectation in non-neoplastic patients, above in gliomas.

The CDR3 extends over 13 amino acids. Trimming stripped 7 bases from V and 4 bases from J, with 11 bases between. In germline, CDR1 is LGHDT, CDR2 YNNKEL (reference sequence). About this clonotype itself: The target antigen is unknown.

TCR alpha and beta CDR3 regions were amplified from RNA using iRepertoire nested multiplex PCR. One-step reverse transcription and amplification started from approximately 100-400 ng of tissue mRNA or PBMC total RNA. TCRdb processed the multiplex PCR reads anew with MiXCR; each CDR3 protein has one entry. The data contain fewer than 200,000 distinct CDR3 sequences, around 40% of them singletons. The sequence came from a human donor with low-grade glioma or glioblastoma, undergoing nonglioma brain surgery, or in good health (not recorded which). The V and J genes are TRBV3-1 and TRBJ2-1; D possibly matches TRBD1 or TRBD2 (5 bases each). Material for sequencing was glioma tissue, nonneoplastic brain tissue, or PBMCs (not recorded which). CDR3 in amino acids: CASNLEGYNEQFF. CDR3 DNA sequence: TGTGCCAGCAATCTAGAGGGGTACAATGAGCAGTTCTTC.